This TCR beta chain was retrieved from a study of CD8 T cells in ankylosing spondylitis. Study-level points and caveats: Eight highly homologous variants formed a TCR beta motif that appeared characteristic of ankylosing spondylitis blood. Reportedly, disease-linked clones are significantly enriched in ankylosing spondylitis patients' matched synovial fluid.

As the method for making TCR beta libraries, quantitative 5'-RACE with molecular barcodes was used. A single record per CDR3 protein comes from TCRdb applying MiXCR to the 5' RACE reads. The sample carries approximately 220,000 distinct CDR3 sequences, 20% to 30% recorded once. This clonotype was counted only a few times. Its cognate antigen is unknown. The germline gives CDR1 SQVTM, CDR2 ANQGSEA. The junction had 7 bases not matched to a gene; V was cut back by 7 bases and J by 4 bases. The CDR3 runs to 13 residues. The chain has TRBV29-1 and TRBJ2-7; TRBD2 aligns across 10 bases. Material for sequencing was blood, either unsorted or a sorted T cell fraction (not recorded which). This TCR derives from a male donor with ankylosing spondylitis or in good health (not recorded which). The CDR3 DNA sequence: TGCAGCGCCTGTCTAGCGGGAGCTTACGAGCAGTACTTC. This sequence encodes CSACLAGAYEQYF.